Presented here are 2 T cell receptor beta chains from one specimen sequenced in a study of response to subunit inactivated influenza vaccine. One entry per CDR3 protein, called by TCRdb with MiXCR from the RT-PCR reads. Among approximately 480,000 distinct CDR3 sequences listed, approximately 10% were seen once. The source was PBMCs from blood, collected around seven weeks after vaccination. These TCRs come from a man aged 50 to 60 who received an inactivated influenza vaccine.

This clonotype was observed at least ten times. The CDR3 sequence: CASSSKTDNQPQHF. The CDR3 DNA reads TGTGCCAGCAGCTCTAAGACAGACAATCAGCCCCAGCATTTT. J is TRBJ1-5 and V is TRBV5-6; D possibly corresponds to TRBD1 (5 bases). The CDR3 totals 14 residues. V gave up 3 bases and J gave up 3 bases, with 10 bases separating them. Germline V gene sequence: CDR1 SGHDT, CDR2 YYEEEE.

In nucleotides, the CDR3 is TGTGCCAGCAACATCCGGGGGGGCACTGAAGCTTTCTTT. This sequence encodes CASNIRGGTEAFF. V gene TRBV12-3 or TRBV12-4 combines with J gene TRBJ1-1; TRBD1 is a possible D gene (5 bases). Trimming cost V 7 bases and J 4 bases, with 13 bases left between them. CDR3 length equals 13 residues.